These 16 T cell receptor beta chains were all obtained from the same sample, sequenced in a study of shared clonotypes between healthy human individuals. TCRdb keeps only in-frame clones here, not all; method: immunoSEQ multiplex PCR. The sample comprises 2 million to 2.5 million clones, roughly 93% of which are singletons, and about 0.41% rests with the top ten. Sequencing was carried out using naive CD4+ T cells from PBMCs. The subset is: CD45RA+ positively selected. Receptor source: a young man in good health. Some clones in this sample may be carry-over from other donors' samples.

The J gene is TRBJ2-5, the V gene TRBV7-6; possible D gene TRBD1, 5 bases. This CDR3 spans 16 amino acids. The V and J ends lost 5 bases and 5 bases respectively, with 21 bases between them. The germline V gene encodes CDR1 SGHVS and CDR2 FNYEAQ. In nucleotides, the CDR3 is TGTGCCAGCAGCCCAATCATAGGGGTTTCAATTGAGACCCAGTACTTC. Amino acids: CASSPIIGVSIETQYF. Full variable domain (rest looked up from reference TRBV7-6 and TRBJ2-5): GAGVSQSPRYKVTKRGQDVALRCDPISGHVSLYWYRQALGQGPEFLTYFNYEAQQDKSGLPNDRFSAERPEGSISTLTIQRTEQRDSAMYRCASSPIIGVSIETQYFGPGTRLLVL.

The rearrangement joins TRBV28 to TRBJ1-4; the D gene is possibly TRBD1 (6 bases). From germline, CDR1 is MDHEN and CDR2 SYDVKM. The CDR3 contains 19 residues. V shed 6 bases and J shed 3 bases, with 26 bases lying between them. This CDR3 is CASRSSRAGQRSANEKLFF. The CDR3 bases are TGTGCCAGCAGATCTTCTAGGGCGGGACAAAGGTCGGCTAATGAAAAACTGTTTTTT.

This sequence joins TRBV5-4 and TRBJ2-3; a weak D match, TRBD1 (5 bases). Trimming stripped 4 bases from V and 0 bases from J, with 15 bases between. Germline values: CDR1 SGHNT, CDR2 YYREEE (reference sequence). The CDR3 runs 16 residues. The CDR3 DNA reads TGTGCCAGCAGCCCCGACAGTGCGCTTAGCACAGATACGCAGTATTTT. As protein: CASSPDSALSTDTQYF.

This clone was seen only once. The J gene is TRBJ2-7, the V gene TRBV5-1; D ambiguous. This CDR3 is built from 11 residues. CDR1 and CDR2 from the germline V gene are SGHRS and YFSETQ. The V gene lost 4 bases and the J gene lost 6 bases, with 8 bases spanning the gap. CDR3 protein: CASSLSAEQYF. The CDR3 DNA reads TGCGCCAGCAGCCTCTCGGCCGAGCAGTACTTC. Variable domain in full (rest from reference TRBV5-1 and TRBJ2-7): KAGVTQTPRYLIKTRGQQVTLSCSPISGHRSVSWYQQTPGQGLQFLFEYFSETQRNKGNFPGRFSGRQFSNSRSEMNVSTLELGDSALYLCASSLSAEQYFGPGTRLTVT.

This clone turned up a few times. The V gene is TRBV7-2, the J gene TRBJ1-1, with D perhaps matching TRBD1 (5 bases). V was pared by 5 bases and J by 4 bases, with 14 bases between. The germline V gene encodes CDR1 SGHTA and CDR2 FQGNSA. This CDR3 spans 14 amino acids. This CDR3 reads CASSPNIGGTEAFF. CDR3 in DNA: TGTGCCAGCAGCCCCAACATCGGGGGCACTGAAGCTTTCTTT.

For this clone: Other DNA sequences from this sample encode an identical CDR3 as well. V is TRBV28 and J is TRBJ2-5; 7 bases match TRBD2. The germline CDR1 and CDR2 sequences are MDHEN and SYDVKM. This CDR3 has 14 amino acids. The J segment lost 5 bases and the V segment lost 2 bases, leaving 5 bases of the junction unmatched. The CDR3 loop reads CASSLSGGGETQYF. The CDR3 DNA follows: TGTGCCAGCAGTTTAAGTGGGGGAGGGGAGACCCAGTACTTC.

The chain links TRBV21-1 to TRBJ2-7; TRBD2 is the table's D call, not checked against the DNA. TRBV21-1 is noted as a pseudogene. CDR3 size: 15 residues. The CDR3 sequence is CASSTPRREIYEQYF. The CDR3 DNA is TGTGCCAGCAGCACCCCTCGGCGGGAGATTTACGAGCAGTACTTC.

The rearrangement joins TRBV28 to TRBJ2-7; D gene uncertain. V was trimmed by 2 bases and J by 9 bases, leaving 11 bases between them. Germline V CDR1 and CDR2: MDHEN, SYDVKM. The CDR3 spans 12 residues. The chain's CDR3 is CASSLNGVAQYF. The CDR3 DNA is TGTGCCAGCAGTTTAAATGGGGTGGCGCAGTACTTC.

This chain joins TRBV4-3 and TRBJ2-3, with TRBD2 matching over 8 bases. Per the germline V gene, CDR1 is LGHNA and CDR2 is YSLEER. The trim removed 4 bases at V and 6 bases at J, leaving 15 bases unmatched. The CDR3 spans 17 residues. DNA of the CDR3: TGCGCCAGCAGCCGCCAGGGACTAGGGACCACCTGGGATACGCAGTATTTT. Translation: CASSRQGLGTTWDTQYF.

The V and J genes are TRBV30 and TRBJ2-6; D unclear. Per the germline V gene, CDR1 is GTSNPN and CDR2 is SVGIG (reference sequence). Trimming shortened V by 8 bases and J by 0 bases, and 5 bases separated the two germline ends. There are 12 residues in the CDR3. The CDR3 nucleotides are TGTGCCCAAGGCTCTGGGGCCAACGTCCTGACTTTC. Translation gives CAQGSGANVLTF. Based on the CDR3 plus reference TRBV30 and TRBJ2-6, the full variable domain is SQTIHQWPATLVQPVGSPLSLECTVEGTSNPNLYWYRQAAGRGLQLLFYSVGIGQISSEVPQNLSASRPQDRQFILSSKKLLLSDSGFYLCAQGSGANVLTFGAGSRLTVL.

Comment on this clone: Different DNA sequences within this sample yield the same CDR3. V gene TRBV6-6 combines with J gene TRBJ1-5, with D possibly TRBD1 on 5 matching bases. The V gene's germline CDR1 is MNHNY and CDR2 SVGAGI (reference sequence). V gave up 0 bases and J gave up 3 bases, with 6 bases separating them. CDR3 length: 14 residues. Here the CDR3 reads CASSYSGLNQPQHF. The CDR3 DNA reads as TGTGCCAGCAGTTACTCGGGACTCAATCAGCCCCAGCATTTT.

CDR3 loop: CASSLNRQGGAQYF. The DNA for the CDR3 is TGTGCCAGCAGCTTAAACAGGCAGGGAGGAGCGCAGTATTTT. J is TRBJ2-3 and V is TRBV7-9; perhaps TRBD2 as D (6 bases). V dropped 2 bases and J dropped 10 bases, with 16 bases sitting between them. Germline CDR1 reads SEHNR; CDR2 reads FQNEAQ (reference sequence). The length of the CDR3 is 14 residues.

The chain uses TRBV6-5 and TRBJ1-2; TRBD1 agrees at 8 bases. With 6 bases clipped from V and 8 bases from J, the junction kept 11 bases outside the gene matches. The germline CDR1 and CDR2 sequences are MNHEY and SVGAGI. This CDR3 region has 14 residues. CDR3 nucleotides: TGTGCCAGCAGCTCCACCCAGGGGGCTCGGGGCTACACCTTC. Amino acid sequence: CASSSTQGARGYTF.

This chain connects TRBV4-3 to TRBJ1-2; D perhaps matches TRBD1 (6 bases). The CDR3 consists of 17 residues. Between the trimmed V and J ends, which lost 2 bases and 0 bases, there was a span of 16 bases. Per germline, CDR1 LGHNA and CDR2 YSLEER. CDR3 DNA sequence: TGCGCCAGCAGCCAACGGCGCAACAGGGCCTCTAACTATGGCTACACCTTC. Translating it yields CASSQRRNRASNYGYTF.

This sequence joins TRBV2 and TRBJ2-1; tentatively, D is TRBD2 (6 bases). Germline CDR1 is SNHLY and CDR2 is FYNNEI. CDR3 size: 16 residues. The ends were cut back, 3 bases at V and 2 bases at J, with 14 bases in the middle. CDR3 nucleotide sequence: TGTGCCAGCAGTGACTGGCGGGAAGGGCCCTACAATGAGCAGTTCTTC. It encodes CASSDWREGPYNEQFF.

The chain recombines TRBV7-6 with TRBJ2-1; 7 positions agree with TRBD2. The V and J ends lost 3 bases and 5 bases, in that order; junction bases with no gene match: 7. Germline V CDR1 and CDR2: SGHVS, FNYEAQ. This CDR3 comprises 15 residues. CDR3 bases: TGTGCCAGCAGCTTTCTAGCGGCCGGAGACAATGAGCAGTTCTTC. Its protein is CASSFLAAGDNEQFF.